Presented here are 12 T cell receptor beta chains from one specimen sequenced in a study of T cells after yellow fever vaccination. MiXCR was run by TCRdb on the 5' RACE reads, yielding one entry per CDR3 protein. The sample includes 500,000 to 650,000 distinct CDR3 sequences, around 16% of them seen just once. The starting material was PBMCs, obtained more than 4 days after the first yellow fever vaccination. The receptors stem from a man younger than 35 who received the YFV17D yellow fever vaccine.

The V and J genes are TRBV6-2 or TRBV6-3 and TRBJ2-1; 12 nucleotides match TRBD2. This CDR3 has 16 amino acids. The V segment lost 4 bases and the J segment 6 bases; nucleotides outside the gene matches: 7. Germline V CDR1 and CDR2: MNHEY, SVGEGT. The CDR3 DNA follows: TGTGCCAGCAGTTTTCCCCCTAGCGGGGGGGCCAATGAGCAGTTCTTC. It translates to CASSFPPSGGANEQFF.

This rearrangement joins TRBV10-3 to TRBJ1-1, with no clear D. This CDR3 spans 17 amino acids. Between the trimmed V and J ends, which lost 3 bases and 4 bases, there was a span of 21 bases. Germline CDR1 and CDR2: ENHRY and SYGVKD. The chain's CDR3 is CAISDVRWSGGGTEAFF. The CDR3 DNA follows: TGTGCCATCAGTGACGTCCGTTGGTCCGGTGGTGGCACTGAAGCTTTCTTT.

The V gene is TRBV19, the J gene TRBJ1-5, with 7 bases fitting TRBD1. The CDR3 length is 13 residues. The V segment lost 7 bases and the J segment 7 bases; nucleotides outside the gene matches: 7. Germline V gene lookup returns CDR1 LNHDA and CDR2 SQIVND (reference sequence). CDR3: CASTPGGSQPQHF. The DNA of the CDR3 is TGTGCCAGTACCCCAGGGGGTAGCCAGCCCCAGCATTTT.

The gene calls are TRBV7-2 and TRBJ2-1; TRBD2 matches 8 bases. Germline V gene data show CDR1 as SGHTA and CDR2 as FQGNSA. The CDR3 has 17 residues. V lost 5 bases to trimming and J lost 6 bases; unmatched junction nucleotides: 15. CDR3 amino acids: CASSRGSGGATGNEQFF. The CDR3 DNA reads as TGTGCCAGCAGCCGAGGGTCGGGGGGGGCTACCGGCAATGAGCAGTTCTTC.

This clonotype came up a few times. This chain joins TRBV7-9 and TRBJ2-1; 8 bases map to TRBD1. Trimming took 7 bases from V and 12 from J; bases not matched to a gene: 17. The CDR3 is 15 amino acids. Germline V gene data show CDR1 as SEHNR and CDR2 as FQNEAQ (reference sequence). CDR3 coding DNA: TGTGCCAGCACCCCAGGGGGCGATGGTGGAGGGGTGCAGTTCTTC. It yields the protein CASTPGGDGGGVQFF.

To note about this clonotype: An end of the junction differs from the germline gene, which may be a read error. V is TRBV7-3 and J is TRBJ2-5, with TRBD1 matching over 8 bases. The CDR3 covers 15 residues. Germline V gene lookup returns CDR1 SGHTA and CDR2 FQGTGA. The CDR3 DNA reads TGTGTCAGCAGCCCTTCGGACAGGGTCTGGGAGACCCAGTACTTC. Translation: CVSSPSDRVWETQYF.

This chain joins TRBV20-1 and TRBJ2-1; TRBD1 is a possible D gene (6 bases). V lost 3 bases to trimming and J lost 0 bases, with 9 bases between them. Per the germline V gene, CDR1 is DFQATT and CDR2 is SNEGSKA (reference sequence). The CDR3 has 14 residues. This CDR3 reads CSARLRGSYNEQFF. CDR3 DNA: TGCAGTGCTAGGCTCAGGGGCTCCTACAATGAGCAGTTCTTC.

In this sample, this clonotype turned up a few times. The genes are TRBV10-3 and TRBJ2-7; no clear D. Germline CDR1 is ENHRY and CDR2 is SYGVKD. CDR3 length: 14 amino acids. V lost 3 bases, J lost 2 bases, and 11 bases lay in between. The CDR3 nucleotides read TGTGCCATCAGTGACCCCCTTCTCCCCTACGAGCAGTACGTC. Amino acids: CAISDPLLPYEQYV.

This clonotype was seen a handful of times. The chain couples TRBV28 to TRBJ2-1; TRBD2 matches at 10 bases. V shed 5 bases and J 6 bases; nucleotides not matched to a gene: 7. This CDR3 spans 15 amino acids. CDR1 and CDR2 (germline): MDHEN, SYDVKM. CDR3 sequence (DNA): TGTGCCAGCAGTCCTGGACTAGCGGAGCTCAATGAGCAGTTCTTC. As protein: CASSPGLAELNEQFF.

In its sample, this clonotype was seen a few times. The chain recombines TRBV7-8 with TRBJ2-5, with TRBD2 matching 8 bases. Germline-derived CDR1 and CDR2 are SGHVS and FQNEAQ. V was pared by 6 bases and J by 10 bases, with 16 bases of the junction left unmatched. The CDR3 is 15 amino acids. The CDR3 sequence: CASSPPLGLVRVQYF. CDR3 bases: TGTGCCAGCAGTCCCCCCCTGGGACTAGTGAGGGTCCAGTACTTC.

CDR3 sequence reads: CASSLMGNGPQHF. The CDR3 DNA reads TGTGCCAGCAGTTTAATGGGGAATGGGCCCCAGCATTTT. This chain uses TRBV27 with TRBJ1-5; D gene unclear. The CDR3 has 13 residues. Germline loops: CDR1 MNHEY, CDR2 SMNVEV (reference sequence). V lost 2 bases and J lost 9, with 11 bases in between.

V gene TRBV23-1 combines with J gene TRBJ2-1; the D call may be TRBD1 or TRBD2 (5 bases each). TRBV23-1 has ORF status, its function being uncertain. CDR3 length equals 16 residues. V was pared by 6 bases and J by 0 bases, with 15 bases between. The CDR3, as DNA: TGCGCCAGCAGGCCCCCGGCAGGGAGCTCCTACAATGAGCAGTTCTTC. Translating gives CASRPPAGSSYNEQFF.